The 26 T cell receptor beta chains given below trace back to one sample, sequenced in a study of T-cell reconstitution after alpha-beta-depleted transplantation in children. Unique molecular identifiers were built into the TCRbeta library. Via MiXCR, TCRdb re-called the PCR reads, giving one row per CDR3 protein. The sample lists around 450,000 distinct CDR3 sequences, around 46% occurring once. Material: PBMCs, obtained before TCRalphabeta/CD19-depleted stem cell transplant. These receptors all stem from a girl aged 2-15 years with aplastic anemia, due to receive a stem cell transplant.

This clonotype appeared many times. The CDR3 is CSQQVPATDTQYF. The CDR3 DNA is TGCAGTCAGCAGGTTCCAGCAACAGATACGCAGTATTTT. The chain employs TRBV20-1 and TRBJ2-3, with D unclear. The CDR3 spans 13 residues. Germline V gives CDR1 DFQATT, CDR2 SNEGSKA (reference sequence). V gave up 8 bases and J gave up 3 bases, with 15 bases separating them.

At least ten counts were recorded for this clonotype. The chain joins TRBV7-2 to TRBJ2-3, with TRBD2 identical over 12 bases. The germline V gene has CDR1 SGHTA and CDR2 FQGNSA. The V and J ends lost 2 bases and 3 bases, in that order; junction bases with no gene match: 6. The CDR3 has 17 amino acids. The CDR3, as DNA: TGTGCCAGCAGCTTACCCCTAGCGGGAGGGCCTACAGATACGCAGTATTTT. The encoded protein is CASSLPLAGGPTDTQYF.

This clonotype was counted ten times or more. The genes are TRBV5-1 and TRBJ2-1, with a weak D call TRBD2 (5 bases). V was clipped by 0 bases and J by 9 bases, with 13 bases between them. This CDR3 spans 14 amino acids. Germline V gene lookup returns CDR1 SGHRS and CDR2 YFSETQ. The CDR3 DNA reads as TGCGCCAGCAGCTTGGACGGGATGTCCGCTGAGCAGTTCTTC. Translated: CASSLDGMSAEQFF.

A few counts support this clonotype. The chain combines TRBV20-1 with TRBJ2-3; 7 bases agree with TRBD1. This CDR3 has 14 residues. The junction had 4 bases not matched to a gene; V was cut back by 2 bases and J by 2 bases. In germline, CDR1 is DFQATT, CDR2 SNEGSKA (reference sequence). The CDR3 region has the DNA TGCAGTGCTAGAAAAGACAGGGTCACAGATACGCAGTATTTT. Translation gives CSARKDRVTDTQYF.

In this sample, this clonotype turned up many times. CDR3 region: CASSLLSVSTDTQYF. CDR3 nucleotide sequence: TGTGCCAGCAGTTTATTAAGTGTCAGCACAGATACGCAGTATTTT. The chain links TRBV28 to TRBJ2-3; D ambiguous. V was clipped by 1 base and J by 0 bases, with 8 bases between them. The germline CDR1 and CDR2 sequences are MDHEN and SYDVKM. The CDR3 has 15 residues.

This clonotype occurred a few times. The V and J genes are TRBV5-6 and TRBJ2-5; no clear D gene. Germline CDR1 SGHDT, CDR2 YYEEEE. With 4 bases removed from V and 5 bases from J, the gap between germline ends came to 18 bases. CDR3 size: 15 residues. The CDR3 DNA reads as TGTGCCAGCAGCCCCCGCATTCTGGACCCGGAGACCCAGTACTTC. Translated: CASSPRILDPETQYF.

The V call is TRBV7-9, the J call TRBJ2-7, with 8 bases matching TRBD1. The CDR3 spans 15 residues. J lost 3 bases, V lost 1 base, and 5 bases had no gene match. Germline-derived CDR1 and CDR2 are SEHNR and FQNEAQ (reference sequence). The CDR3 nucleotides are TGTGCCAGCAGCTTAGGTATCACAGGGGGCTACGAGCAGTACTTC. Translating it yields CASSLGITGGYEQYF.

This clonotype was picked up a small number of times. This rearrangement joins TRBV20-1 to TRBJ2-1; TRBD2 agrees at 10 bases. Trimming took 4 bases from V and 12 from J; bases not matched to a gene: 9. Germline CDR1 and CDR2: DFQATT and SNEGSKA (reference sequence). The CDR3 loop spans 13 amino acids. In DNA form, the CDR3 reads TGCAGTGCTATCCCGGGACTAGCGTGGCGGCAGTTCTTC. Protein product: CSAIPGLAWRQFF.

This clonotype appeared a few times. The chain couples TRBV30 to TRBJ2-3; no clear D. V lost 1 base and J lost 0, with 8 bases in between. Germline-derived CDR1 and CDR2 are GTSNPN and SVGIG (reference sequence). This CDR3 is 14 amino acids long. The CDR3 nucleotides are TGTGCCTGGAGTGCCGTTCTTAGCACAGATACGCAGTATTTT. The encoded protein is CAWSAVLSTDTQYF. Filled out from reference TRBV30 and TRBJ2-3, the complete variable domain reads SQTIHQWPATLVQPVGSPLSLECTVEGTSNPNLYWYRQAAGRGLQLLFYSVGIGQISSEVPQNLSASRPQDRQFILSSKKLLLSDSGFYLCAWSAVLSTDTQYFGPGTRLTVL.

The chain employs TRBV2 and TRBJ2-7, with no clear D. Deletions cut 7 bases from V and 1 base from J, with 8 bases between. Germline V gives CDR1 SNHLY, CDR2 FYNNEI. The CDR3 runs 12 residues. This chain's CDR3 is CASTRFSYEQYF. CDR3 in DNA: TGTGCCAGCACCCGCTTTTCCTACGAGCAGTACTTC.

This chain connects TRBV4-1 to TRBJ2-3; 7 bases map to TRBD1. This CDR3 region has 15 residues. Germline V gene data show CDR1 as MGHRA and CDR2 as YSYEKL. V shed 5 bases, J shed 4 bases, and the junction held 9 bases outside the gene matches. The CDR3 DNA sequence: TGCGCCAGCAGCTATGACAGGGCAGTCGCAGATACGCAGTATTTT. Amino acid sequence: CASSYDRAVADTQYF.

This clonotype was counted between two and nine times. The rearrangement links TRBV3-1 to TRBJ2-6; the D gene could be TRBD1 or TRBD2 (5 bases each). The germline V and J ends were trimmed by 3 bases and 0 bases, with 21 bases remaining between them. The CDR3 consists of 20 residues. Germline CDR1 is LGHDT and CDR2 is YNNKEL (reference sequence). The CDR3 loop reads CASSQGPGQGLPSGANVLTF. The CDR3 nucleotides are TGTGCCAGCAGCCAGGGGCCGGGGCAGGGCCTACCCTCTGGGGCCAACGTCCTGACTTTC.

This chain's CDR3 is CSARQGLGNQPQHF. For the CDR3, the DNA is TGCAGTGCTCGCCAGGGTTTGGGCAATCAGCCCCAGCATTTT. This rearrangement joins TRBV20-1 to TRBJ1-5; D perhaps matches TRBD1 (5 bases). The CDR3 spans 14 residues. Germline V gives CDR1 DFQATT, CDR2 SNEGSKA (reference sequence). V lost 5 bases, J lost 2 bases, and 13 bases lay in between.

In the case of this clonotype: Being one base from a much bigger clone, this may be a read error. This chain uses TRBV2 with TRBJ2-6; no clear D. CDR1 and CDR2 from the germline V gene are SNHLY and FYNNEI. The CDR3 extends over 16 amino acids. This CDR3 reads CGSTGQLSSGANVLTF. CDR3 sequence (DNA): TGTGGCAGCACTGGCCAACTAAGCTCTGGGGCCAACGTCCTGACTTTC.

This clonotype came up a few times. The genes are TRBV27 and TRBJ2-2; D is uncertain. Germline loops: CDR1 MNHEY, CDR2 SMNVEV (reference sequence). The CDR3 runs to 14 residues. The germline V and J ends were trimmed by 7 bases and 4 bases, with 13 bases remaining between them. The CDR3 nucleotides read TGTGCCAGCAAGACACCTCGCGGCACCGGGGAGCTGTTTTTT. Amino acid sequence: CASKTPRGTGELFF.

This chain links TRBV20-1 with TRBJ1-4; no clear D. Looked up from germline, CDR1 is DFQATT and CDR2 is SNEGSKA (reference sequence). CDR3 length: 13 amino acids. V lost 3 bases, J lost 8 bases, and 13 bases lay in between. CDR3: CSASSGKSEKLFF. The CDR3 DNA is TGCAGTGCTAGCTCGGGGAAGAGCGAAAAACTGTTTTTT.

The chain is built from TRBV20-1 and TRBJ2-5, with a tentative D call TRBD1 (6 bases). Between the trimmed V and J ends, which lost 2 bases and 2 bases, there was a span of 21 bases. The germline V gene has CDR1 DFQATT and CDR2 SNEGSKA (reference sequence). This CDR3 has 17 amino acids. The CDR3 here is CSARTTVWGRRQETQYF. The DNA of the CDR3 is TGCAGTGCTAGAACAACAGTGTGGGGGCGAAGGCAAGAGACCCAGTACTTC.

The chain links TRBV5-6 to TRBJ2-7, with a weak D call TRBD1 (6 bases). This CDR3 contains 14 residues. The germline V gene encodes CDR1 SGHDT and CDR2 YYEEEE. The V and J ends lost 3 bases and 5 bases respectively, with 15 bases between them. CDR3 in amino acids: CASSWGPPGNEQYF. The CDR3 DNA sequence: TGTGCCAGCAGCTGGGGGCCCCCCGGGAACGAGCAGTACTTC.

The CDR3, as DNA: TGCGCCAGCAGCCAAGCACTAGCGGGTTGGGACGAGCAGTACTTC. Its protein is CASSQALAGWDEQYF. The chain combines TRBV4-3 with TRBJ2-7; TRBD2 aligns across 9 bases. The junction had 6 bases not matched to a gene; V was cut back by 1 base and J by 5 bases. The CDR3 loop spans 15 amino acids. From germline, CDR1 is LGHNA and CDR2 YSLEER.

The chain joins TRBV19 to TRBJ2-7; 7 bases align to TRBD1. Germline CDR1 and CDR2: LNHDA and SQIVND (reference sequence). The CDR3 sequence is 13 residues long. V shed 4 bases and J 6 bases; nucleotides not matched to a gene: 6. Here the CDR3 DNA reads TGTGCCAGTAGTAGGGGACAGAAAGGCGAGCAGTACTTC. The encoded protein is CASSRGQKGEQYF. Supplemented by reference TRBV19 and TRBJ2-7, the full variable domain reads DGGITQSPKYLFRKEGQNVTLSCEQNLNHDAMYWYRQDPGQGLRLIYYSQIVNDFQKGDIAEGYSVSREKKESFPLTVTSAQKNPTAFYLCASSRGQKGEQYFGPGTRLTVT.

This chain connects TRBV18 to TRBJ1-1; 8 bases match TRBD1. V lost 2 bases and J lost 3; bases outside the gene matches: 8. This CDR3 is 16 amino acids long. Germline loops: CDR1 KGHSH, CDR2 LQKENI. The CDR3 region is CASSPVAGGGHTEAFF. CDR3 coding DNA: TGTGCCAGCTCACCAGTGGCAGGGGGCGGGCACACTGAAGCTTTCTTT.

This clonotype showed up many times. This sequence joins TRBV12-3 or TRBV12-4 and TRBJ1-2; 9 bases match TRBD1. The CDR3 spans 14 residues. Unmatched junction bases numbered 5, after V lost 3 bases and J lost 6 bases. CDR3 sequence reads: CASSFVGQGNGYTF. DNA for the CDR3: TGTGCCAGCAGTTTCGTTGGACAGGGGAATGGCTACACCTTC.

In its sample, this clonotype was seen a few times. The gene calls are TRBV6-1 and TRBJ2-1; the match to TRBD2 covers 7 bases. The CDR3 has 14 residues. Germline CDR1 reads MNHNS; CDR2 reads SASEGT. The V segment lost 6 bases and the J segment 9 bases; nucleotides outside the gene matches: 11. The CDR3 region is CASRGTIYGGEQFF. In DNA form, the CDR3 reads TGTGCCAGCAGGGGGACTATCTACGGTGGTGAGCAGTTCTTC.

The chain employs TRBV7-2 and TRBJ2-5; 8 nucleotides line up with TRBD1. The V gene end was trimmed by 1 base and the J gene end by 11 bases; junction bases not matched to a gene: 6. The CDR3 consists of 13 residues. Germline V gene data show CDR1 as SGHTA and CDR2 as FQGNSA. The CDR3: CASSLGDRDRQYF. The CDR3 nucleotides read TGTGCCAGCAGCTTAGGCGATAGGGACAGGCAGTACTTC.

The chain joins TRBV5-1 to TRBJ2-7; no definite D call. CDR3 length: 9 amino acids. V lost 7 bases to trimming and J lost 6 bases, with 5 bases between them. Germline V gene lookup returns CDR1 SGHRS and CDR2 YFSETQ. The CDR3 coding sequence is TGCGCCAGCGAGTGCGAGCAGTACTTC. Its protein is CASECEQYF.

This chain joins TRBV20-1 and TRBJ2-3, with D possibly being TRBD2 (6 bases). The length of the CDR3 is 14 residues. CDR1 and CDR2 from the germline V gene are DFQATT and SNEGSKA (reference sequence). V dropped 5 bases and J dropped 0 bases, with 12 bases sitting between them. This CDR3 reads CSAPKAGSTDTQYF. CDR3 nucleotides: TGCAGTGCTCCCAAAGCGGGCAGCACAGATACGCAGTATTTT.